The next 13 T cell receptor beta chains were all read from a single sample in a study of molecular identifiers for immune sequencing clone quantification. TCRdb reprocessed the PCR reads via MiXCR and lists one record per CDR3 protein. The sample has some 35,000 distinct CDR3 sequences; 15% to 20% are singletons. Sequencing was done on a sample of naive CD8+ T cells from blood, with Jurkat cell RNA spiked in. Subset: FACS-sorted CD8+CD4-CCR7+CD45RA+ naive T cells. The source is a human donor in good health. Some libraries in this study had Jurkat cell RNA spiked in.

This clonotype has at least ten counts. The chain employs TRBV19 and TRBJ1-1; possibly TRBD1 for D (6 bases). The CDR3 loop spans 16 amino acids. Germline V gives CDR1 LNHDA, CDR2 SQIVND (reference sequence). V was clipped by 3 bases and J by 0 bases, with 14 bases between them. The CDR3 DNA follows: TGTGCCAGTAGTATCACCCTCCGGGACATGAACACTGAAGCTTTCTTT. Translation gives CASSITLRDMNTEAFF.

This sequence joins TRBV4-3 and TRBJ2-3, with D tentatively TRBD1 or TRBD2 (5 bases each). V lost 0 bases and J lost 0, with 13 bases in between. CDR1 is LGHNA and CDR2 is YSLEER in the germline V gene. This CDR3 spans 17 amino acids. CDR3: CASSQDGWGSSTDTQYF. CDR3 coding DNA: TGCGCCAGCAGCCAAGATGGGTGGGGGTCGAGCACAGATACGCAGTATTTT.

In its sample, this clonotype was seen many times. The chain joins TRBV5-4 to TRBJ2-7; D gene ambiguous. This CDR3 region has 14 residues. Germline CDR1 is SGHNT and CDR2 is YYREEE (reference sequence). The ends were cut back, 4 bases at V and 1 base at J, with 12 bases in the middle. The CDR3 here is CASSVSPWSYEQYF. CDR3 DNA: TGTGCCAGCAGCGTGTCCCCATGGTCCTACGAGCAGTACTTC.

Notes on this clonotype: A much larger clonotype is one base distant, so this may be a read error. The genes are TRBV6-2 or TRBV6-3 and TRBJ2-1; D possibly matches TRBD1 or TRBD2 (5 bases each). The germline gives CDR1 MNHEY, CDR2 SVGEGT. This CDR3 is 14 amino acids long. The CDR3 here is CASSPTGTADERFF. In DNA form, the CDR3 reads TGTGCCAGCAGTCCGACGGGGACCGCAGACGAGCGGTTCTTC.

The gene calls are TRBV5-4 and TRBJ1-1; D remains ambiguous. Deletions cut 6 bases from V and 6 bases from J, with 15 bases between. Per germline, CDR1 SGHNT and CDR2 YYREEE (reference sequence). CDR3 length: 13 amino acids. This CDR3 reads CASTLAGFAEAFF. CDR3 DNA sequence: TGTGCCAGCACTCTTGCGGGTTTCGCTGAAGCTTTCTTT. Based on the CDR3 plus reference TRBV5-4 and TRBJ1-1, the full variable domain is ETGVTQSPTHLIKTRGQQVTLRCSSQSGHNTVSWYQQALGQGPQFIFQYYREEENGRGNFPPRFSGLQFPNYSSELNVNALELDDSALYLCASTLAGFAEAFFGQGTRLTVV.

With regard to this clonotype: A much bigger clone sits one base away, suggesting this may be a read error. V usage is TRBV5-3 and J usage is TRBJ2-5; TRBD2 aligns across 7 bases. TRBV5-3 is an ORF, with its function uncertain. The CDR3 spans 15 residues. V dropped 8 bases and J dropped 5; count of bases not matched to a gene: 15. The CDR3 reads CASGFQGGAGETQYF. The CDR3, as DNA: TGTGCCAGCGGCTTTCAGGGAGGAGCGGGGGAGACCCAGTACTTC.

V gene TRBV27 combines with J gene TRBJ2-1; D remains unclear. This CDR3 has 14 amino acids. Germline-derived CDR1 and CDR2 are MNHEY and SMNVEV (reference sequence). Trimming shortened V by 5 bases and J by 3 bases, and 11 bases separated the two germline ends. As DNA, the CDR3 is TGTGCCAGCAGTCCTACAGAGTACTACAATGAGCAGTTCTTC. It yields the protein CASSPTEYYNEQFF.

This clonotype was seen once. Just one base apart from a much larger clone, this may be a read error. This likely comes from a read error, as the CDR3 has no conserved phenylalanine or tryptophan at its end. The CDR3 region has the DNA TGTGCCAGCACCCCAGGGGGTACGAATGAGCAGTTCCTC. This sequence encodes CASTPGGTNEQFL. This chain connects TRBV27 to TRBJ2-1; TRBD1 agrees at 7 bases. In germline, CDR1 is MNHEY, CDR2 SMNVEV (reference sequence). Unmatched junction bases numbered 7, after V lost 7 bases and J lost 7 bases. The CDR3 contains 13 residues.

This clonotype was counted only a few times. This chain links TRBV18 with TRBJ2-3, with 8 bases matching TRBD1. Germline V CDR1 and CDR2: KGHSH, LQKENI. The length of the CDR3 is 16 residues. The ends lost 0 bases at V and 4 bases at J; junction bases unmatched: 6. The CDR3 DNA follows: TGTGCCAGCTCACCACCGGACAGGGATTTTTCAGATACGCAGTATTTT. Its protein is CASSPPDRDFSDTQYF.

About this clonotype itself: This may stem from a read error, because a much larger clone lies one nucleotide away. The rearrangement joins TRBV7-9 to TRBJ2-5; TRBD2 is a possible D gene (5 bases). The CDR3 has 13 residues. Germline V gives CDR1 SEHNR, CDR2 FQNEAQ (reference sequence). Trimming shortened V by 4 bases and J by 2 bases, and 8 bases separated the two germline ends. The CDR3: CASSSTGQETQYF. For the CDR3, the DNA is TGTGCCAGCAGCTCGACGGGACAAGAGACCCAGTACTTC.

This clonotype was recorded many times. The chain's CDR3 is CASSLWSKETQYF. DNA for the CDR3: TGTGCCAGCAGCTTATGGAGTAAAGAGACCCAGTACTTC. This chain connects TRBV7-6 to TRBJ2-5, with D unclear. The CDR3 runs 13 residues. V was trimmed by 2 bases and J by 3 bases, leaving 7 bases between them. From germline, CDR1 is SGHVS and CDR2 FNYEAQ.

This clonotype was observed many times. The J gene is TRBJ1-2, the V gene TRBV5-4, with 7 bases aligning to TRBD1. Trimming at V came to 1 base and at J to 8 bases, leaving 5 bases not matched to a gene. Germline V CDR1 and CDR2: SGHNT, YYREEE (reference sequence). The CDR3 is 13 amino acids. The CDR3 DNA reads TGTGCCAGCAGCTTGTCAGGGGGTGGAGGCTACACCTTC. Protein product: CASSLSGGGGYTF. The variable domain in full, with the rest retrieved from reference TRBV5-4 and TRBJ1-2, is ETGVTQSPTHLIKTRGQQVTLRCSSQSGHNTVSWYQQALGQGPQFIFQYYREEENGRGNFPPRFSGLQFPNYSSELNVNALELDDSALYLCASSLSGGGGYTFGSGTRLTVV.

In the case of this clonotype: A single base separates this from a much larger clone, so it may be a read error. This chain links TRBV6-4 with TRBJ2-7; TRBD1 might be the D (6 bases). This CDR3 spans 15 amino acids. Germline V lookup: CDR1 MRHNA, CDR2 SNTAGT. CDR3 bases: TGTGCCAGCAGTGGTCCGGACAGCAGCTCCTACGAGCAGCACTTC. Its protein product is CASSGPDSSSYEQHF.